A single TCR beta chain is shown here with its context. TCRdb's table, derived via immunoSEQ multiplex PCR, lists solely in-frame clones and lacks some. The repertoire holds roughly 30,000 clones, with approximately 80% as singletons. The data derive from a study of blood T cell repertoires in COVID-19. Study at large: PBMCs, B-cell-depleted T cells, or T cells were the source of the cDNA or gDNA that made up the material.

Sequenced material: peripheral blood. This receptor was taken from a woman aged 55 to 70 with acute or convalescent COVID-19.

The chain's CDR3 is CASSLDGTGNTEAFF. Here the CDR3 DNA reads TGCGCCAGCAGCTTGGATGGGACAGGGAACACTGAAGCTTTCTTT. The chain links TRBV5-1 to TRBJ1-1; 8 bases align to TRBD1. The CDR3 length is 15 residues. V lost 0 bases and J lost 1; bases outside the gene matches: 2. CDR1 and CDR2 (germline): SGHRS, YFSETQ.